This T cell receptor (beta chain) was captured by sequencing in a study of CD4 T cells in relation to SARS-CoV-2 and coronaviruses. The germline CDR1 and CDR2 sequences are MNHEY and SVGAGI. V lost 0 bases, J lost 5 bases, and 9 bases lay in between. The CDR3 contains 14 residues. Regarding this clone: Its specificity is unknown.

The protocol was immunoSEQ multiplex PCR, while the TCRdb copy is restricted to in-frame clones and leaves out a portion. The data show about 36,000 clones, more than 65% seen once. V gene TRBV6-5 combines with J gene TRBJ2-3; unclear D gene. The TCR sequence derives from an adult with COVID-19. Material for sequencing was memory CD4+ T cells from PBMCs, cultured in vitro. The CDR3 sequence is CASSYSNSGDTQYF. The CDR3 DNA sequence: TGTGCCAGCAGTTACTCGAATTCCGGAGATACGCAGTATTTT.